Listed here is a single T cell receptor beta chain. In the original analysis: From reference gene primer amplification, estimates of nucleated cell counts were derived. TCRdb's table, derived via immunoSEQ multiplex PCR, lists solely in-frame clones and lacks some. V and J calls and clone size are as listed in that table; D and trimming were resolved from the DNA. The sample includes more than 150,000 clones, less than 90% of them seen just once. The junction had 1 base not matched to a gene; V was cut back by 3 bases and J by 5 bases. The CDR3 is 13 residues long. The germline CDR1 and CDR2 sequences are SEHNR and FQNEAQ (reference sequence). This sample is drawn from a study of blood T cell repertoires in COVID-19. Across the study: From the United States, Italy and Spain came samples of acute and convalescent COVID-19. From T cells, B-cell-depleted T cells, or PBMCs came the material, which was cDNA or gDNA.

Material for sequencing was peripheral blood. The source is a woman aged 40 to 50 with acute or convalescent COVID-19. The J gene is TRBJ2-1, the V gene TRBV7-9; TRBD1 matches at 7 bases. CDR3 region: CASSFTGDNEQFF. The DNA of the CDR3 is TGTGCCAGCAGCTTTACAGGGGACAATGAGCAGTTCTTC.